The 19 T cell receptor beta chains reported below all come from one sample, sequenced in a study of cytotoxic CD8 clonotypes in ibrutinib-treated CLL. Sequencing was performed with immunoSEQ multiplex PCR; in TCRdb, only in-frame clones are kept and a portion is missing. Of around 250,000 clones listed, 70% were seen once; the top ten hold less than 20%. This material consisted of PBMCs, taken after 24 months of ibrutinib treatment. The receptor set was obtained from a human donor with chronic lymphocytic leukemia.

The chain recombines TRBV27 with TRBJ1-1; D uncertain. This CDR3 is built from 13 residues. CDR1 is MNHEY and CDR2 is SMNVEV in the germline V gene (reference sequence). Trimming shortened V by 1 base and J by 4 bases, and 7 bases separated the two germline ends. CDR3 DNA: TGTGCCAGCAGTTTATACGGACGCACTGAAGCTTTCTTT. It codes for CASSLYGRTEAFF.

The CDR3 region is CSARTQSFEQYF. The CDR3 region has the DNA TGCAGCGCCAGAACCCAAAGCTTCGAGCAGTACTTC. The V call is TRBV29-1, the J call TRBJ2-7; D is unclear. The germline V gene encodes CDR1 SQVTM and CDR2 ANQGSEA. The ends were cut back, 7 bases at V and 6 bases at J, with 16 bases in the middle. This CDR3 is built from 12 residues.

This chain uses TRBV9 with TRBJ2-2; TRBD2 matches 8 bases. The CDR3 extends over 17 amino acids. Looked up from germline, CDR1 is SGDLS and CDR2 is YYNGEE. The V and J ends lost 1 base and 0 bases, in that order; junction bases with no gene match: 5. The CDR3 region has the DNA TGTGCCAGCAGCGTAATGGCGGGAGGCCCGAACACCGGGGAGCTGTTTTTT. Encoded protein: CASSVMAGGPNTGELFF.

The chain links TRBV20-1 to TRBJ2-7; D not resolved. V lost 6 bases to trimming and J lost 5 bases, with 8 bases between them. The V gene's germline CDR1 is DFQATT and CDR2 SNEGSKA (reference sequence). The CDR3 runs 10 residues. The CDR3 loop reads CSAAKDEQYF. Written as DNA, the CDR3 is TGCAGTGCCGCGAAAGACGAGCAGTACTTC.

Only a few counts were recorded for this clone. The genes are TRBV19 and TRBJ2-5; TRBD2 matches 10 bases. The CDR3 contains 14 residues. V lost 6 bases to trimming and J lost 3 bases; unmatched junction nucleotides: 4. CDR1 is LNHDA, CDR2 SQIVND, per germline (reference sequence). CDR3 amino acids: CASRAGGDEETQYF. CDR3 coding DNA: TGTGCCAGTAGAGCGGGAGGGGATGAAGAGACCCAGTACTTC.

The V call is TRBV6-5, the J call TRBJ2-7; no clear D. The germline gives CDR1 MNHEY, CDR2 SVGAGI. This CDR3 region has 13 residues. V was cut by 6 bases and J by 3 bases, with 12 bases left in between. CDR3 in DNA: TGTGCCAGCAGACCGGCCGACCTCTACGAGCAGTACTTC. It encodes CASRPADLYEQYF.

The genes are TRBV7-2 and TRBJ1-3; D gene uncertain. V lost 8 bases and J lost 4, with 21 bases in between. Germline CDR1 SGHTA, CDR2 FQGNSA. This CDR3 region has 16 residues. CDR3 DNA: TGTGCCAGCTTACGGCCCCCGACGGGGAAAGGAAACACCATATATTTT. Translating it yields CASLRPPTGKGNTIYF. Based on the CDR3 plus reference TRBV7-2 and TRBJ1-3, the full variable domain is GAGVSQSPSNKVTEKGKDVELRCDPISGHTALYWYRQSLGQGLEFLIYFQGNSAPDKSGLPSDRFSAERTGGSVSTLTIQRTQQEDSAVYLCASLRPPTGKGNTIYFGEGSWLTVV.

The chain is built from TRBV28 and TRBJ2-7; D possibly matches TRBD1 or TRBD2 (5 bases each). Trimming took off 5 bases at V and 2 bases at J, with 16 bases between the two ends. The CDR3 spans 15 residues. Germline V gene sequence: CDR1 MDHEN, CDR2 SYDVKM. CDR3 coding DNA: TGTGCCAGCAGTCCCTCGGCCCGGGGACCCTACGAGCAGTACTTC. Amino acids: CASSPSARGPYEQYF.

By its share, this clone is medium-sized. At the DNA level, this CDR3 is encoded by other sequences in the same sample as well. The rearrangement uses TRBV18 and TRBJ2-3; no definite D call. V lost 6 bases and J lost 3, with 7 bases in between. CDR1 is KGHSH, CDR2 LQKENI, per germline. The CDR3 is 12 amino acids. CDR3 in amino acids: CASSPRTDTQYF. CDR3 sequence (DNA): TGTGCCAGCTCGCCAAGAACAGATACGCAGTATTTT.

The DNA for the CDR3 is TGTGCCAGCAGCCCGAGACTCGGGCGGGGGAACACCGGGGAGCTGTTTTTT. Amino acids: CASSPRLGRGNTGELFF. The chain uses TRBV9 and TRBJ2-2; D is perhaps TRBD2 (6 bases). This CDR3 is built from 17 residues. Germline CDR1 reads SGDLS; CDR2 reads YYNGEE. The V end was cut by 4 bases, the J end by 1 base, with 17 bases between. Filled out from reference TRBV9 and TRBJ2-2, the complete variable domain reads DSGVTQTPKHLITATGQRVTLRCSPRSGDLSVYWYQQSLDQGLQFLIQYYNGEERAKGNILERFSAQQFPDLHSELNLSSLELGDSALYFCASSPRLGRGNTGELFFGEGSRLTVL.

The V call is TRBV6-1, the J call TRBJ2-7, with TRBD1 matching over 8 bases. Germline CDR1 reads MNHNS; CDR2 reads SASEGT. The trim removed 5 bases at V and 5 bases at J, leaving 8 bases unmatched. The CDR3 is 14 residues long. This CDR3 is CASSRTGSVHEQYF. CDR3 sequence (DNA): TGTGCCAGCAGTCGGACAGGGTCGGTCCACGAGCAGTACTTC.

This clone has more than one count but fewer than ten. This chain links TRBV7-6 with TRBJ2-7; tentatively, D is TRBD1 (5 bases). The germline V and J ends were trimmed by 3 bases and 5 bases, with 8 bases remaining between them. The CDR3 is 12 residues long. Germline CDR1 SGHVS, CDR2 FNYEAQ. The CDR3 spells CASSFRGNEQYF. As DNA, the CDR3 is TGTGCCAGCAGCTTTAGGGGTAACGAGCAGTACTTC.

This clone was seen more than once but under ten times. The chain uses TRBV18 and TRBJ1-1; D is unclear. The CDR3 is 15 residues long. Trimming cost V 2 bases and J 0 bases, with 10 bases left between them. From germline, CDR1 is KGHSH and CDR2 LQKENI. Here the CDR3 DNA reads TGTGCCAGCTCACCATTGCAGTATGTGAACACTGAAGCTTTCTTT. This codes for CASSPLQYVNTEAFF.

DNA of the CDR3: TGTGCCAGCAGCCTCGGGACAGCTAAGGGGGAGCCCCAGCATTTT. This translates into CASSLGTAKGEPQHF. The chain carries TRBV5-6 and TRBJ1-5; 7 bases are a match to TRBD1. Germline lookup yields CDR1 SGHDT and CDR2 YYEEEE. J lost 8 bases, V lost 4 bases, and 12 bases had no gene match. This CDR3 spans 15 amino acids.

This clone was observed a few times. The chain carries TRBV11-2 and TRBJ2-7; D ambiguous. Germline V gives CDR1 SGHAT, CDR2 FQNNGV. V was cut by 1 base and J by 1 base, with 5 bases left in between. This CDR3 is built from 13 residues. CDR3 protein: CASSLALSYEQYF. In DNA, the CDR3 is TGTGCCAGCAGCTTAGCCCTTTCCTACGAGCAGTACTTC.

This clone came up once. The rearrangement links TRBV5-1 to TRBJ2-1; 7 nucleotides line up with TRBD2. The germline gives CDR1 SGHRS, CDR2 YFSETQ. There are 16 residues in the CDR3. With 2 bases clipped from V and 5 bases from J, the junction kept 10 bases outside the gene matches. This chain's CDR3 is CASSFQLAWQNNEQFF. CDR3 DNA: TGCGCCAGCAGCTTTCAACTAGCGTGGCAAAACAATGAGCAGTTCTTC. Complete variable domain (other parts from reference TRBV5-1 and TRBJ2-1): KAGVTQTPRYLIKTRGQQVTLSCSPISGHRSVSWYQQTPGQGLQFLFEYFSETQRNKGNFPGRFSGRQFSNSRSEMNVSTLELGDSALYLCASSFQLAWQNNEQFFGPGTRLTVL.

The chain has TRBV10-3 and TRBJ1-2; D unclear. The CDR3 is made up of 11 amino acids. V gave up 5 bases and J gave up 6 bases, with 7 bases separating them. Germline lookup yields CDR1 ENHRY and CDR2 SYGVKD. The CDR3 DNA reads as TGTGCCATCAGTCAAGAAGATGGCTACACCTTC. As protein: CAISQEDGYTF.

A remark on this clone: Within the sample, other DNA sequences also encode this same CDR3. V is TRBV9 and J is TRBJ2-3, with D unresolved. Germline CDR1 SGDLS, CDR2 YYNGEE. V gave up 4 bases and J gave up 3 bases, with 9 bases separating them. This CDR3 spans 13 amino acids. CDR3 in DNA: TGTGCCAGCAGCCCACGAAGGACAGATACGCAGTATTTT. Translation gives CASSPRRTDTQYF.

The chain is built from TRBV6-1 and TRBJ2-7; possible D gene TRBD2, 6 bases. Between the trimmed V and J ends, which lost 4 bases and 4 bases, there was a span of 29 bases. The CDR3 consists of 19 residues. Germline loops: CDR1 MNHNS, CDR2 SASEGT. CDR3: CASSARAGLVGGTDYEQYF. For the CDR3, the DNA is TGTGCCAGCAGTGCAAGGGCGGGATTGGTGGGCGGGACCGATTACGAGCAGTACTTC.